These 14 T cell receptor beta chains were all obtained from the same sample, sequenced in a study of Tregs in tolerant kidney transplant recipients. Some clones are missing from TCRdb's copy, which holds only in-frame ones; the method was immunoSEQ multiplex PCR. The sample lists hundreds of thousands of clones; about 80% were seen once. Sample: CD4+ T cells from blood. The receptors come from a human donor in good health.

The rearrangement uses TRBV6-1 and TRBJ2-7; 15 nucleotides line up with TRBD2. The CDR3 has 18 amino acids. With V trimmed by 4 bases and J by 2 bases, 9 bases remained unmatched. Germline CDR1 and CDR2: MNHNS and SASEGT. CDR3 bases: TGTGCCAGCAGTGTTGCAGGACTAGCGGGAGGGATACCCTACGAGCAGTACTTC. Its protein is CASSVAGLAGGIPYEQYF.

To note about this clone: Since no conserved phenylalanine or tryptophan closes the CDR3, a read error is the likely cause. The chain couples TRBV6-5 to TRBJ1-2; D call uncertain. V gave up 6 bases and J gave up 3 bases, with 11 bases separating them. Germline V CDR1 and CDR2: MNHEY, SVGAGI. The CDR3 sequence is 13 residues long. The CDR3 DNA sequence: TGTGCCAGCAGACCAACAGAGTACTATGGCTACACCCTC. Translation: CASRPTEYYGYTL.

In the case of this clone: The same CDR3 can be traced to other DNA sequences in this sample. This chain uses TRBV5-1 with TRBJ2-2, with 7 nucleotides matching TRBD1. The CDR3 covers 15 residues. Losses at the gene ends were 4 bases for V and 0 bases for J; bases not matched to a gene: 3. Per the germline V gene, CDR1 is SGHRS and CDR2 is YFSETQ. CDR3 DNA sequence: TGCGCCAGCAGCCCCGGGACAGCGAACACCGGGGAGCTGTTTTTT. This gives the protein CASSPGTANTGELFF.

The V call is TRBV6-1, the J call TRBJ2-5; 8 nucleotides line up with TRBD2. Germline CDR1 and CDR2: MNHNS and SASEGT. This CDR3 region has 13 residues. V trimming: 5 bases; J trimming: 7 bases; junction bases outside the gene matches: 6. The CDR3 DNA reads TGTGCCAGCAGTTTTAGCGGGGATGTGACCCAGTACTTC. Amino acids: CASSFSGDVTQYF.

This sequence joins TRBV7-9 and TRBJ1-3; D not resolved. The CDR3 covers 15 residues. Trimming removed 5 bases from V and 4 bases from J, with 15 bases in between. The germline V gene encodes CDR1 SEHNR and CDR2 FQNEAQ (reference sequence). Here the CDR3 reads CASSPTRSQGNTIYF. The CDR3 bases are TGTGCCAGCAGCCCAACCAGGTCTCAAGGAAACACCATATATTTT.

The chain carries TRBV30 and TRBJ1-1; D is ambiguous. This CDR3 spans 13 amino acids. The V and J ends lost 4 bases and 0 bases respectively, with 9 bases between them. Germline loops: CDR1 GTSNPN, CDR2 SVGIG (reference sequence). DNA for the CDR3: TGTGCCTGGAAGGAGTGGATGAACACTGAAGCTTTCTTT. Amino acid sequence: CAWKEWMNTEAFF.

As for this clone: The junction does not match germline at one end; this may be a read error. Within the sample, other DNA sequences also encode this same CDR3. The V call is TRBV18, the J call TRBJ2-7; 11 bases are shared with TRBD2. Germline V CDR1 and CDR2: KGHSH, LQKENI. This CDR3 contains 16 residues. The CDR3 spells CASSPGTSGGSGEQYF. DNA of the CDR3: TGTGCCAGTTCACCCGGGACTAGCGGCGGTTCAGGAGAGCAGTACTTC.

This chain joins TRBV6-5 and TRBJ2-2; possibly TRBD2 for D (5 bases). V was shortened by 0 bases and J by 3 bases, with 8 bases between the two germline ends. The CDR3 is 15 amino acids. Germline values: CDR1 MNHEY, CDR2 SVGAGI. The CDR3 spells CASSYSRGYTGELFF. CDR3 DNA: TGTGCCAGCAGTTACTCGAGAGGGTACACCGGGGAGCTGTTTTTT.

The chain recombines TRBV19 with TRBJ1-1, with TRBD1 matching over 7 bases. CDR3 length: 15 residues. Germline assignment: CDR1 LNHDA and CDR2 SQIVND (reference sequence). The trim removed 8 bases at V and 7 bases at J, leaving 16 bases unmatched. The CDR3 sequence is CASQPGDSSFREAFF. The DNA of the CDR3 is TGTGCCAGTCAACCCGGGGACAGTTCTTTTCGTGAAGCTTTCTTT.

The chain joins TRBV10-1 to TRBJ1-1; D remains unclear. CDR1 WNHNN and CDR2 SYGVQD come from the germline V gene (reference sequence). With 4 bases removed from V and 1 base from J, the gap between germline ends came to 10 bases. The CDR3 consists of 14 residues. The CDR3: CASSVLIGNTEAFF. CDR3 DNA: TGCGCCAGCAGTGTACTAATAGGGAACACTGAAGCTTTCTTT.

The chain uses TRBV29-1 and TRBJ2-6; a weak D match, TRBD1 (5 bases). V was pared by 4 bases and J by 0 bases, with 19 bases between. The germline gives CDR1 SQVTM, CDR2 ANQGSEA. The length of the CDR3 is 18 residues. The CDR3 DNA reads as TGCAGCGTTGTGGCAGGGCCAACCTTAAGCTCTGGGGCCAACGTCCTGACTTTC. Translating gives CSVVAGPTLSSGANVLTF.

This clone was recorded a few times. The chain links TRBV6-1 to TRBJ1-1; the match to TRBD1 covers 7 bases. V was pared by 8 bases and J by 1 base, with 7 bases of the junction left unmatched. Germline V CDR1 and CDR2: MNHNS, SASEGT. The CDR3 is made up of 14 amino acids. The CDR3 DNA is TGTGCCAGCTACCTCGGGACAGCGAACACTGAAGCTTTCTTT. Protein product: CASYLGTANTEAFF.

Here the CDR3 reads CASSPLRAGGNQPQHF. CDR3 DNA sequence: TGTGCCAGCAGCCCCTTGAGGGCGGGGGGCAATCAGCCCCAGCATTTT. The chain uses TRBV27 and TRBJ1-5; a weak D match, TRBD1 (5 bases). V was clipped by 6 bases and J by 2 bases, with 17 bases between them. The CDR3 runs to 16 residues. Germline values: CDR1 MNHEY, CDR2 SMNVEV (reference sequence).

The chain carries TRBV5-1 and TRBJ2-2, with D hard to call. CDR3 length: 16 amino acids. Trimming pared 0 bases from V and 0 bases from J, leaving 9 bases between. CDR1 is SGHRS and CDR2 is YFSETQ in the germline V gene. Here the CDR3 DNA reads TGCGCCAGCAGCTTGGCCGCTATATCGAACACCGGGGAGCTGTTTTTT. Encoded protein: CASSLAAISNTGELFF.